The sequence of this T cell receptor beta chain was determined in a study of CD8+ T cells in alopecia areata. Study observations and caveats: Tofacitinib produced a significant decrease in scalp clonality and in expanded CD8+ clones among the top 100. Researchers reported that TCR sharing among patients proved less clear than in mice, possibly HLA-linked.

Documented treatment: oral pan-JAK inhibitor, 5-10 mg twice daily. Turning to this clone: Its antigen is not known.

Extraction of RNA preceded its reverse transcription into cDNA, which served as the sequencing template. TCRdb keeps only in-frame clones here, not all; method: immunoSEQ multiplex PCR. The repertoire includes some 110,000 clones, roughly 50% of them detected once, and more than 10% sits in the top ten. The TCR comes from a human donor with alopecia areata. Source: CD8+ T cells sorted from blood, taken at week 24, from a patient treated with tofacitinib.

For the CDR3, the DNA is TGTGCCAGCAGTCCAGTACAGGGTGGCCCTAGCAATCAGCCCCAGCATTTT. It codes for CASSPVQGGPSNQPQHF. The rearrangement uses TRBV27 and TRBJ1-5, with a tentative D call TRBD1 (6 bases). Looked up from germline, CDR1 is MNHEY and CDR2 is SMNVEV (reference sequence). V lost 5 bases and J lost 0, with 17 bases in between. This CDR3 comprises 17 residues.